This T cell receptor beta chain is from a study of blood T cell repertoires in COVID-19. Study summary: Some COVID-19 samples were acute and others convalescent; all came from the United States, Italy and Spain. From T cells, B-cell-depleted T cells, or PBMCs came the material, which was cDNA or gDNA.

CDR3 length: 17 amino acids. Per germline, CDR1 LNHDA and CDR2 SQIVND (reference sequence). Trimming removed 5 bases from V and 5 bases from J, with 19 bases in between. This clone was recorded once. Original processing notes: Estimates of nucleated cell counts were drawn from the amplification of reference gene primers. Some clones are missing from TCRdb's copy, which holds only in-frame ones; the method was immunoSEQ multiplex PCR. D and trimming were read from the DNA, whereas the V and J calls and clone size are those reported in that table. Of 300,000 to 450,000 clones listed, about 85% are singletons.

The specimen was peripheral blood. The receptor comes from a woman aged 18-29 years with acute or convalescent COVID-19. V and J are TRBV19 and TRBJ1-6; tentative D call: TRBD1 (5 bases). The CDR3 nucleotides are TGTGCCAGTAGTCGCCACCTCCTTCAGGGCGATAATTCACCCCTCCACTTT. Protein product: CASSRHLLQGDNSPLHF.